One and the same sample provided the 3 T cell receptor beta chains below, sequenced in a study of blood T cell repertoires in COVID-19. Here immunoSEQ multiplex PCR was the method, and the copy in TCRdb shows in-frame clones only, minus some. The table shows approximately 300,000 clones, with roughly 85% occurring only once. The sequenced sample consisted of PBMCs or T cells enriched from blood (not recorded which). These receptors all come from a woman in her 30s who had been exposed to COVID-19.

The chain combines TRBV6-1 with TRBJ1-2, with D possibly matching TRBD1 (5 bases). V lost 3 bases and J 3 bases, leaving 14 bases between the germline ends. The CDR3 runs to 15 residues. Germline CDR1 MNHNS, CDR2 SASEGT. The CDR3 reads CASSDIGGKDYGYTF. CDR3 sequence (DNA): TGTGCCAGCAGTGACATCGGGGGGAAGGACTATGGCTACACCTTC.

Worth noting for this clone: This sample also contains other DNA sequences that code for the same CDR3. The rearrangement joins TRBV2 to TRBJ2-5; 8 bases line up with TRBD1. In germline, CDR1 is SNHLY, CDR2 FYNNEI. CDR3 length: 14 residues. V was clipped by 3 bases and J by 4 bases; unmatched bases: 4. CDR3 residues: CASSEAGGLETQYF. In nucleotides, the CDR3 is TGTGCCAGCAGTGAGGCAGGGGGCTTAGAGACCCAGTACTTC.

J is TRBJ2-3 and V is TRBV28; 15 bases align to TRBD2. Germline V gene sequence: CDR1 MDHEN, CDR2 SYDVKM. The CDR3 extends over 18 amino acids. The V and J ends lost 3 bases and 0 bases, in that order; junction bases with no gene match: 4. This chain's CDR3 is CASSLGTSGGTSTDTQYF. The CDR3 bases are TGTGCCAGCAGTTTGGGGACTAGCGGGGGGACTAGCACAGATACGCAGTATTTT. The variable domain in full, with the rest retrieved from reference TRBV28 and TRBJ2-3, is DVKVTQSSRYLVKRTGEKVFLECVQDMDHENMFWYRQDPGLGLRLIYFSYDVKMKEKGDIPEGYSVSREKKERFSLILESASTNQTSMYLCASSLGTSGGTSTDTQYFGPGTRLTVL.